Listed below are T cell receptor beta chains from one sample, sequenced in a study of OX40 agonist ivuxolimab in advanced cancers. Here immunoSEQ multiplex PCR was the method, and the copy in TCRdb shows in-frame clones only, minus some. There are about 33,000 clones in the sample; about 81% occur only once, and 22% lies in the top ten. This specimen was CD4+ or CD8+ T cells sorted from blood, taken in a trial of the OX40 agonist ivuxolimab. These TCRs come from an adult with an advanced solid tumor such as melanoma, head and neck, liver or kidney cancer. CDR3s include the opening cysteine and the closing phenylalanine or tryptophan. The D gene is left open where the match is weak. For some rows the clone size is stated as once, few or many, or as a class when expanded; others skip it.

v_gene	d_gene	abundance	j_gene	len	CDR3aa	CDR3nt
TRBV5-4	.	.	TRBJ1-2	13	CASSGPRAPPYTF	TGTGCCAGCAGCGGCCCCCGGGCCCCCCCGTACACCTTC
TRBV28	TRBD1	few	TRBJ1-3	15	CASRRSTGAGNTIYF	TGTGCCAGCAGACGATCGACAGGGGCTGGAAACACCATATATTTT
TRBV28	TRBD1	once	TRBJ1-6	15	CASSLTGAGGSPLHF	TGTGCCAGCAGTTTAACGGGGGCAGGGGGTTCACCCCTCCACTTT
TRBV4-3	.	.	TRBJ1-4	13	CASSQERGEKLFF	TGCGCCAGCAGCCAAGAGAGAGGGGAAAAACTGTTTTTT
TRBV30	.	.	TRBJ2-7	12	CAWTTGLDEQYF	TGTGCCTGGACGACAGGTTTAGACGAGCAGTACTTC
TRBV28	.	.	TRBJ2-2	12	CASSLSFGELFF	TGTGCCAGCAGTTTAAGTTTCGGGGAGCTGTTTTTT
TRBV5-4	TRBD2	.	TRBJ2-2	16	CASSLGGGTNTGELFF	TGTGCCAGCAGCTTGGGCGGGGGGACGAACACCGGGGAGCTGTTTTTT
TRBV5-1	.	.	TRBJ1-2	14	CASSLGLGRYGYTF	TGCGCCAGCAGCTTGGGTCTGGGGAGATATGGCTACACCTTC
TRBV5-4	.	.	TRBJ2-1	14	CASSLWEAVNEQFF	TGTGCCAGCAGCTTGTGGGAGGCCGTTAATGAGCAGTTCTTC
TRBV7-2	.	.	TRBJ1-2	12	CASSLLGKGYTF	TGTGCCAGCAGCTTATTGGGGAAGGGCTACACCTTC
TRBV6-5	.	.	TRBJ1-6	13	CASRTTTVGPLHF	TGTGCCAGCAGGACTACCACAGTTGGCCCCCTCCACTTT
TRBV5-1	.	.	TRBJ2-3	16	CASSLGEGLSTDTQYF	TGCGCCAGCAGCTTGGGTGAGGGTTTAAGCACAGATACGCAGTATTTT
TRBV6-6	.	.	TRBJ2-2	15	CASSYVQTNTGELFF	TGTGCCAGCAGTTACGTGCAGACGAACACCGGGGAGCTGTTTTTT
TRBV28	.	.	TRBJ1-3	17	CASTPGPPLSSGNTIYF	TGTGCCAGCACCCCGGGACCTCCCCTGAGCTCTGGAAACACCATATATTTT
TRBV20-1	.	.	TRBJ1-2	10	CSASWAGYTF	TGCAGTGCTAGTTGGGCTGGCTACACCTTC
TRBV4-1	TRBD1	.	TRBJ1-4	15	CASSQTGQVGEKLFF	TGCGCCAGCAGCCAGACCGGACAGGTTGGCGAAAAACTGTTTTTT
TRBV7-2	TRBD2	few	TRBJ2-2	15	CASSHQRGGRGELFF	TGTGCCAGCAGCCACCAGCGGGGGGGCCGGGGGGAGCTGTTTTTT
TRBV7-2	.	.	TRBJ2-1	14	CASSTSSSYNEQFF	TGTGCCAGCAGCACGTCGAGCTCCTACAATGAGCAGTTCTTC
TRBV7-7	.	.	TRBJ1-5	13	CASSLDRYQPQHF	TGTGCCAGCAGCTTAGACAGATATCAGCCCCAGCATTTT
TRBV28	.	.	TRBJ1-1	12	CASSLSPAGAFF	TGTGCCAGCAGTTTATCGCCTGCCGGAGCTTTCTTT
TRBV2	TRBD2	.	TRBJ2-3	16	CASSFSGTRRTDTQYF	TGTGCCAGCAGTTTTTCCGGGACTAGACGCACAGATACGCAGTATTTT
TRBV9	.	.	TRBJ2-5	17	CASSPKAAAVYQETQYF	TGTGCCAGCAGCCCAAAGGCGGCGGCTGTTTATCAAGAGACCCAGTACTTC
TRBV7-2	.	.	TRBJ2-2	14	CASSLRRDTGELFF	TGTGCCAGCAGCTTAAGGAGGGACACCGGGGAGCTGTTTTTT
TRBV7-2	TRBD2	.	TRBJ2-7	15	CASSLGASGVYEQYF	TGTGCCAGCAGCTTAGGGGCTAGCGGGGTCTACGAGCAGTACTTC
TRBV2	TRBD1	.	TRBJ1-5	15	CASSGDRGGNQPQHF	TGTGCCAGCAGTGGCGACAGGGGCGGCAATCAGCCCCAGCATTTT
TRBV5-3	TRBD1	.	TRBJ2-7	16	CARSFDWDRETYEQYF	TGTGCCAGAAGTTTTGATTGGGACAGGGAGACCTACGAGCAGTACTTC
TRBV6-1	.	.	TRBJ2-7	14	CAIAREGIGKEQYF	TGTGCCATAGCCCGGGAAGGAATAGGGAAGGAGCAGTACTTC
TRBV2	.	.	TRBJ2-1	15	CASSATSGANNEQFF	TGTGCCAGCAGTGCCACCTCCGGGGCAAACAATGAGCAGTTCTTC
TRBV19	.	.	TRBJ2-7	14	CASSTRDGSYEQYF	TGTGCCAGTAGCACCCGGGACGGATCCTACGAGCAGTACTTC
TRBV9	.	.	TRBJ2-1	15	CASSSRLVAYNEQFF	TGTGCCAGCAGCTCCCGACTAGTGGCCTACAATGAGCAGTTCTTC
TRBV5-1	.	.	TRBJ2-5	15	CASSVTGQEQETQYF	TGCGCCAGCAGCGTGACAGGTCAGGAGCAAGAGACCCAGTACTTC
TRBV6-6	.	.	TRBJ2-1	13	CASSTGWDNEQFF	TGTGCCAGCAGCACAGGTTGGGACAATGAGCAGTTCTTC
TRBV7-2	TRBD1	.	TRBJ2-5	16	CASSLGQGGVQETQYF	TGTGCCAGCAGCTTGGGACAGGGAGGGGTGCAAGAGACCCAGTACTTC
TRBV28	.	.	TRBJ1-6	13	CASYLRGYSPLHF	TGTGCCAGCTACCTACGGGGCTATTCACCCCTCCACTTT
TRBV7-6	.	.	TRBJ2-2	14	CASSLGSGARELFF	TGTGCCAGCAGCTTAGGATCTGGGGCGCGGGAGCTGTTTTTT
TRBV5-1	.	few	TRBJ2-5	14	CASRQGGYQETQYF	TGCGCCAGCAGACAGGGGGGGTACCAAGAGACCCAGTACTTC
TRBV29-1	TRBD1	.	TRBJ2-5	15	CSVEDPTGIGETQYF	TGCAGCGTTGAAGACCCGACAGGGATCGGAGAGACCCAGTACTTC
TRBV5-1	TRBD1	few	TRBJ1-1	14	CASESGQLNTEAFF	TGCGCCAGCGAATCGGGACAGCTGAACACTGAAGCTTTCTTT
TRBV9	TRBD2	.	TRBJ2-2	15	CASSTRGGGTGELFF	TGTGCCAGCAGCACCCGTGGGGGGGGCACCGGGGAGCTGTTTTTT
TRBV7-2	TRBD1	.	TRBJ1-2	14	CASSFGGGRGGYTF	TGTGCCAGCAGCTTTGGAGGGGGCCGAGGTGGCTACACCTTC
TRBV7-9	.	.	TRBJ1-3	13	CASSLAQGTHIYF	TGTGCCAGCAGCTTAGCCCAGGGTACCCACATATATTTT
TRBV7-3	.	.	TRBJ2-1	13	CASSPVAGGEQFF	TGTGCCAGCAGCCCCGTGGCGGGCGGCGAGCAGTTCTTC
TRBV29-1	TRBD1	once	TRBJ1-6	14	CSVQTGSYNSPLHF	TGCAGCGTTCAGACAGGGAGTTATAATTCACCCCTCCACTTT
TRBV5-6	.	.	TRBJ1-2	15	CASSPVGREDNGYTF	TGTGCCAGCAGCCCAGTGGGCAGGGAGGATAATGGCTACACCTTC
TRBV7-9	TRBD1	.	TRBJ1-3	18	CASSSPRGTGGLGNTIYF	TGTGCCAGCAGCTCCCCCAGGGGGACAGGGGGACTAGGAAACACCATATATTTT
TRBV5-1	.	.	TRBJ1-6	15	CASSLLGLDNSPLHF	TGCGCCAGCAGCTTGTTGGGACTCGATAATTCACCCCTCCACTTT
TRBV4-2	TRBD2	.	TRBJ2-1	15	CASSPLAGSYNEQFF	TGTGCCAGCAGCCCCTTAGCGGGAAGCTACAATGAGCAGTTCTTC
TRBV6-5	TRBD1	.	TRBJ1-1	13	CASRRQGNTEAFF	TGTGCCAGCAGACGACAGGGGAACACTGAAGCTTTCTTT
TRBV27	.	.	TRBJ2-3	14	CASSFRRVADTQYF	TGTGCCAGCAGTTTTCGACGGGTGGCAGATACGCAGTATTTT
TRBV7-3	TRBD1	.	TRBJ1-6	15	CASSLSGQGRSPLHF	TGTGCCAGCAGCTTATCGGGACAGGGACGTTCACCCCTCCACTTT
TRBV27	TRBD2	.	TRBJ2-2	17	CASTPPPGLASTGELFF	TGTGCCAGCACTCCGCCCCCGGGACTAGCTTCCACCGGGGAGCTGTTTTTT
TRBV29-1	.	.	TRBJ1-1	14	CSVDVDSLNTEAFF	TGCAGCGTTGATGTTGACAGTCTGAACACTGAAGCTTTCTTT
TRBV27	.	.	TRBJ2-5	16	CASRPGGAVFQETQYF	TGTGCCAGCAGGCCAGGGGGGGCCGTATTCCAAGAGACCCAGTACTTC